This TCR beta chain was obtained from a study of cytomegalovirus exposure and HLA in healthy donors. The PCR employed 60 Vbeta primers together with 13 Jbeta primers. Sequencing used immunoSEQ multiplex PCR; TCRdb keeps in-frame clones, though not all of them. The sample's table shows just over 150,000 clones. Per germline, CDR1 MNHEY and CDR2 SVGAGI. This CDR3 is built from 16 residues. The J segment lost 8 bases and the V segment lost 0 bases, leaving 7 bases of the junction unmatched. This receptor was taken from a man in his thirties or forties in good health and CMV-seronegative. The sample taken for sequencing was PBMCs. J is TRBJ1-4 and V is TRBV6-5; the match to TRBD1 covers 9 bases. CDR3 residues: CASSYSITGGEEKLFF. CDR3 nucleotide sequence: TGTGCCAGCAGTTACTCTATCACAGGGGGCGAGGAAAAACTGTTTTTT.